This TCR beta chain was obtained from a study of cytomegalovirus exposure and HLA in healthy donors. Germline CDR1 reads SQVTM; CDR2 reads ANQGSEA. CDR3 length: 11 residues. V lost 7 bases and J lost 6; bases outside the gene matches: 2. 13 Jbeta primers and 60 Vbeta primers were used for the PCR. Produced via immunoSEQ multiplex PCR; TCRdb's table is partial and in-frame only. The sample lists about 140,000 clones; 73% were seen once. This clonotype originated in a woman between 35 and 50 years old in good health and CMV-seronegative. The rearrangement links TRBV29-1 to TRBJ1-4; the match to TRBD1 covers 7 bases. The sequenced material came from PBMCs. CDR3 protein: CSAGTDEKLFF. CDR3 in DNA: TGCAGCGCCGGGACAGATGAAAAACTGTTTTTT.